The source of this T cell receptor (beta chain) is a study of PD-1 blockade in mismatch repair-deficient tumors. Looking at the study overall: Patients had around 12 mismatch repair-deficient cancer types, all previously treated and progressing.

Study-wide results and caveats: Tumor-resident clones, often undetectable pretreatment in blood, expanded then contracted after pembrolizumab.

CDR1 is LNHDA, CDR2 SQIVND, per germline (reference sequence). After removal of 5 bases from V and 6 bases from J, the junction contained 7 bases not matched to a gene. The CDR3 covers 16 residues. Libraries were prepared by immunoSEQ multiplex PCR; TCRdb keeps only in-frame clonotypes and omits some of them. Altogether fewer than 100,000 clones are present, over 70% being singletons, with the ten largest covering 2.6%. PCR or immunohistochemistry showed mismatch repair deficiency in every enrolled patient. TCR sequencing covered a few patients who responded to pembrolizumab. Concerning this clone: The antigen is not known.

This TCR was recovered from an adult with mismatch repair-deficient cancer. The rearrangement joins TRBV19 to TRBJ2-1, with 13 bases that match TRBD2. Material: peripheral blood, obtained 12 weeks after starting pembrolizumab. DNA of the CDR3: TGTGCCAGTAGTGGCTCATGGACTAGCGGGAGCAATGAGCAGTTCTTC. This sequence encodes CASSGSWTSGSNEQFF.